These 23 T cell receptor beta chains originate from one sample sequenced in a study of blood T cell repertoires in COVID-19. Clones were sequenced by immunoSEQ multiplex PCR, and TCRdb holds only the in-frame ones, with some missing. The table shows around 170,000 clones, with about 81% occurring only once. Sequenced sample: peripheral blood. The receptors originated from a man in his thirties or forties with active or convalescent COVID-19.

Here the CDR3 reads CASSFQSAGAYEQYF. CDR3 bases: TGTGCCAGCAGCTTTCAGTCGGCGGGAGCCTACGAGCAGTACTTC. This chain joins TRBV7-2 and TRBJ2-7, with TRBD2 identical over 7 bases. Losses at the gene ends were 3 bases for V and 2 bases for J; bases not matched to a gene: 7. The CDR3 has 15 residues. Germline V lookup: CDR1 SGHTA, CDR2 FQGNSA.

The chain recombines TRBV4-3 with TRBJ2-7, with D tentatively TRBD2 (7 bases). Trimming stripped 0 bases from V and 4 bases from J, with 16 bases between. The germline gives CDR1 LGHNA, CDR2 YSLEER. The CDR3 consists of 16 residues. Here the CDR3 reads CASSQEGGGPRYEQYF. CDR3 coding DNA: TGCGCCAGCAGCCAAGAAGGGGGGGGGCCCCGGTACGAGCAGTACTTC.

The J gene is TRBJ1-1, the V gene TRBV9, with 7 bases aligning to TRBD1. This CDR3 spans 15 amino acids. The junction had 11 bases not matched to a gene; V was cut back by 3 bases and J by 6 bases. Germline values: CDR1 SGDLS, CDR2 YYNGEE. CDR3: CASSAGDSSRAEAFF. The CDR3 DNA is TGTGCCAGCAGCGCTGGGGACAGTTCGAGGGCTGAAGCTTTCTTT.

The chain has TRBV2 and TRBJ1-1; 7 bases align to TRBD1. The trim removed 8 bases at V and 1 base at J, leaving 7 bases unmatched. The CDR3 has 14 amino acids. In germline, CDR1 is SNHLY, CDR2 FYNNEI. The CDR3 spells CASLQGTRNTEAFF. CDR3 sequence (DNA): TGTGCCAGCCTACAGGGGACCCGGAACACTGAAGCTTTCTTT.

The genes are TRBV19 and TRBJ1-1; D may be TRBD1 (6 bases). Trimming stripped 1 base from V and 4 bases from J, with 10 bases between. Germline values: CDR1 LNHDA, CDR2 SQIVND (reference sequence). The CDR3 totals 14 residues. CDR3 in DNA: TGTGCCAGTAGTATAGGCGCAGGGGTCACTGAAGCTTTCTTT. Protein product: CASSIGAGVTEAFF.

Of note for this clone: Other nucleotide sequences from this sample produce the same CDR3. The V call is TRBV24-1, the J call TRBJ2-1; 10 bases fit TRBD2. Germline lookup yields CDR1 KGHDR and CDR2 SFDVKD. The CDR3 is 16 residues long. With V trimmed by 4 bases and J by 2 bases, 4 bases remained unmatched. CDR3 sequence reads: CATSDLAGGAYNEQFF. DNA for the CDR3: TGTGCCACCAGTGACTTAGCGGGAGGCGCCTACAATGAGCAGTTCTTC.

This CDR3 reads CASSSPGANTIYF. The CDR3 coding sequence is TGTGCCAGCAGCTCCCCGGGAGCGAACACCATATATTTT. This rearrangement joins TRBV7-3 to TRBJ1-3; D gene ambiguous. Germline CDR1 SGHTA, CDR2 FQGTGA. Between the trimmed V and J ends, which lost 4 bases and 7 bases, there was a span of 11 bases. This CDR3 region has 13 residues.

J is TRBJ1-2 and V is TRBV24-1; 10 nucleotides align to TRBD1. In germline, CDR1 is KGHDR, CDR2 SFDVKD. The CDR3 is 14 residues long. V gave up 5 bases and J gave up 6 bases; unmatched junction bases: 5. The CDR3 bases are TGTGCCACCAGTGGTACCGGGACAGGGGATGGCTACACCTTC. Its protein product is CATSGTGTGDGYTF.

The rearrangement links TRBV15 to TRBJ2-7, with 11 bases that match TRBD2. Trimming cost V 2 bases and J 1 base; bases outside gene matches: 1. From germline, CDR1 is LNHNV and CDR2 YYDKDF (reference sequence). CDR3 length: 15 residues. In nucleotides, the CDR3 is TGTGCCACCAGCAGACTAGCGGGAGGATCCTACGAGCAGTACTTC. Translated: CATSRLAGGSYEQYF.

This clone was observed a single time. The CDR3 region has the DNA TGTGCCAGCTCACCACAGTGGGACACTAGCACAGATACGCAGTATTTT. This sequence encodes CASSPQWDTSTDTQYF. This chain joins TRBV18 and TRBJ2-3; perhaps TRBD1 as D (6 bases). The germline gives CDR1 KGHSH, CDR2 LQKENI. V was trimmed by 1 base and J by 0 bases, leaving 11 bases between them. The CDR3 is made up of 16 amino acids.

The V gene is TRBV7-9, the J gene TRBJ1-1; 7 bases are shared with TRBD1. V lost 0 bases to trimming and J lost 3 bases; unmatched junction nucleotides: 4. The germline V gene encodes CDR1 SEHNR and CDR2 FQNEAQ (reference sequence). The CDR3 covers 15 residues. The CDR3 reads CASSLAAGGDTEAFF. The CDR3 nucleotides read TGTGCCAGCAGCTTAGCAGCAGGGGGAGACACTGAAGCTTTCTTT.

The rearrangement links TRBV4-1 to TRBJ1-2; D not certain. The length of the CDR3 is 15 residues. Per germline, CDR1 MGHRA and CDR2 YSYEKL. Trimming took 1 base from V and 8 from J, leaving 17 bases between them. The CDR3: CASSQAVRGPRGYTF. In nucleotides, the CDR3 is TGCGCCAGCAGCCAAGCAGTACGTGGTCCTAGGGGCTACACCTTC.

The chain couples TRBV7-2 to TRBJ2-6; D possibly corresponds to TRBD1 (5 bases). Germline values: CDR1 SGHTA, CDR2 FQGNSA. CDR3 length equals 12 residues. CDR3 region: CALGPGANVLTF. CDR3 DNA sequence: TGTGCTTTGGGGCCAGGGGCCAACGTCCTGACTTTC.

V is TRBV6-4 and J is TRBJ2-1; 9 nucleotides align to TRBD1. J lost 7 bases, V lost 4 bases, and 8 bases had no gene match. Germline lookup yields CDR1 MRHNA and CDR2 SNTAGT. The CDR3 has 15 residues. The CDR3 DNA is TGTGCCAGCAGTGCGACAGGGGGTCAGGTAAATGAGCAGTTCTTC. Amino acid sequence: CASSATGGQVNEQFF.

The chain joins TRBV30 to TRBJ1-5; 8 nucleotides agree with TRBD1. V lost 3 bases and J lost 6; bases outside the gene matches: 4. Per germline, CDR1 GTSNPN and CDR2 SVGIG (reference sequence). The CDR3 is 13 residues long. The CDR3, as DNA: TGTGCCTGGAGCCGACAGGGGAGTCAGCCCCAGCATTTT. As protein: CAWSRQGSQPQHF.

This clone is a singleton in its sample. The chain uses TRBV7-8 and TRBJ2-7; TRBD2 aligns across 9 bases. Germline V gene sequence: CDR1 SGHVS, CDR2 FQNEAQ. V shed 3 bases, J shed 2 bases, and the junction held 2 bases outside the gene matches. This CDR3 has 14 amino acids. CDR3 nucleotide sequence: TGTGCCAGCAGCTTGGCTAGCGGGACCTACGAGCAGTACTTC. It codes for CASSLASGTYEQYF.

The CDR3, as DNA: TGTGCCAGCTCACCAATAGGGGGAGCCCAAGAGACCCAGTACTTC. It codes for CASSPIGGAQETQYF. The V and J genes are TRBV18 and TRBJ2-5; D may be TRBD1 (6 bases). V was clipped by 2 bases and J by 1 base, with 11 bases between them. The CDR3 covers 15 residues. Germline loops: CDR1 KGHSH, CDR2 LQKENI.

V is TRBV11-2 and J is TRBJ2-1; possibly TRBD1 for D (6 bases). Germline CDR1 SGHAT, CDR2 FQNNGV. Trimming pared 1 base from V and 2 bases from J, leaving 18 bases between. The CDR3 is 18 residues long. The CDR3 region is CASSLVVPRTAPYNEQFF. CDR3 DNA sequence: TGTGCCAGCAGCTTAGTGGTGCCCCGGACAGCCCCCTACAATGAGCAGTTCTTC.

This clone has just one count. The chain joins TRBV19 to TRBJ1-1, with D hard to call. The V end was cut by 2 bases, the J end by 5 bases, with 6 bases between. The CDR3 is 12 amino acids. The germline V gene encodes CDR1 LNHDA and CDR2 SQIVND (reference sequence). DNA for the CDR3: TGTGCCAGTAGTATAAGAGGTACTGAAGCTTTCTTT. It is translated as CASSIRGTEAFF.

This clone came up a few times. The gene calls are TRBV28 and TRBJ1-1; possible D gene TRBD1, 5 bases. Germline CDR1 MDHEN, CDR2 SYDVKM. The V end lost 3 bases, the J end lost 0 bases, and 8 bases lay between the germline ends. CDR3 size: 14 residues. The CDR3 bases are TGTGCCAGCAGTTTGGAAGGGGTGAACACTGAAGCTTTCTTT. Amino acid sequence: CASSLEGVNTEAFF.

This clone appeared a single time. This rearrangement joins TRBV7-8 to TRBJ1-1, with TRBD1 matching over 7 bases. Trimming cost V 4 bases and J 11 bases; bases outside gene matches: 19. This CDR3 region has 16 residues. Per the germline V gene, CDR1 is SGHVS and CDR2 is FQNEAQ. The CDR3: CASSSSSKTGEKWAFF. CDR3 nucleotides: TGTGCCAGCAGCTCCTCCTCGAAAACAGGGGAAAAATGGGCTTTCTTT. Full variable domain (rest looked up from reference TRBV7-8 and TRBJ1-1): GAGVSQSPRYKVAKRGQDVALRCDPISGHVSLFWYQQALGQGPEFLTYFQNEAQLDKSGLPSDRFFAERPEGSVSTLKIQRTQQEDSAVYLCASSSSSKTGEKWAFFGQGTRLTVV.

The chain couples TRBV28 to TRBJ1-5; D not certain. The germline V and J ends were trimmed by 3 bases and 1 base, with 7 bases remaining between them. The germline CDR1 and CDR2 sequences are MDHEN and SYDVKM. This CDR3 region has 14 residues. The CDR3 nucleotides read TGTGCCAGCAGTTTCGAGGGAAGCAATCAGCCCCAGCATTTT. Translating gives CASSFEGSNQPQHF.

This clone was found once. The chain uses TRBV27 and TRBJ1-1; D possibly corresponds to TRBD1 (5 bases). Looked up from germline, CDR1 is MNHEY and CDR2 is SMNVEV (reference sequence). The CDR3 runs to 14 residues. V was cut by 2 bases and J by 11 bases, with 18 bases left in between. Here the CDR3 DNA reads TGTGCCAGCAGTTTAACAGAGCTGGGGCGGGAGGCTTTCTTT. Its protein product is CASSLTELGREAFF.